This T cell receptor (beta chain) was captured in a study of graft-versus-host responses after intestinal transplantation. This clone appeared a single time. Its antigen is not identified. Per germline, CDR1 SNHLY and CDR2 FYNNEI. V lost 7 bases and J 1 base, leaving 10 bases between the germline ends. The CDR3 has 13 amino acids. Sequenced by immunoSEQ multiplex PCR; TCRdb stores in-frame clones only, minus some. Among tens of thousands of clones, about 93% were seen once, and the ten largest hold around a fifth. This rearrangement joins TRBV2 to TRBJ1-1; D not resolved. This sequence was found in a human donor who was the organ donor for an intestinal transplant. The sample was unstimulated CD8+ T cells sorted from spleen or lymph node cells, taken before transplant. Here the CDR3 DNA reads TGTGCCAGCAAAACACCCGAGAACACTGAAGCTTTCTTT. It codes for CASKTPENTEAFF.